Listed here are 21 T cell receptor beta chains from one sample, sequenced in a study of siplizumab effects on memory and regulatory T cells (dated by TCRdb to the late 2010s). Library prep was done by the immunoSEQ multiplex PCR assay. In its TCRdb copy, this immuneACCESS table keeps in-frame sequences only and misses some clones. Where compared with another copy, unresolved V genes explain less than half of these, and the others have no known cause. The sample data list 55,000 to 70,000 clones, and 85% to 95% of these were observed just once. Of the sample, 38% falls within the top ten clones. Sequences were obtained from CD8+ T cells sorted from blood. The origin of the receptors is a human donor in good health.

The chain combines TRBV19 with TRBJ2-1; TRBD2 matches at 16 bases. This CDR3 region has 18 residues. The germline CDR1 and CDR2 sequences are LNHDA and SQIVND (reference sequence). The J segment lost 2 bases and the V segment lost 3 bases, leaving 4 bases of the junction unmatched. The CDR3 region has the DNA TGTGCCAGTAGTATTGGGACTAGCGGGAGGGGCCCCTACAATGAGCAGTTCTTC. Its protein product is CASSIGTSGRGPYNEQFF.

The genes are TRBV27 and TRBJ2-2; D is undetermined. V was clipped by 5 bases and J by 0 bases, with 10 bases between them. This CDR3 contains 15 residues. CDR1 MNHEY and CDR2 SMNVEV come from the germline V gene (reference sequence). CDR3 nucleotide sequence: TGTGCCAGCAGTCTTCTAGAAGCGAACACCGGGGAGCTGTTTTTT. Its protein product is CASSLLEANTGELFF.

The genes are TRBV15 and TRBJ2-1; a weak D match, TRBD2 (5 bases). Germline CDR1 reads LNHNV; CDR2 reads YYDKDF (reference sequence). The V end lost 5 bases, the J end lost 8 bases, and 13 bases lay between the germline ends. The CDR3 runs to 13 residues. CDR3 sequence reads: CATSEGSRDEQFF. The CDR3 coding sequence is TGTGCCACCAGCGAAGGGAGTAGAGATGAGCAGTTCTTC.

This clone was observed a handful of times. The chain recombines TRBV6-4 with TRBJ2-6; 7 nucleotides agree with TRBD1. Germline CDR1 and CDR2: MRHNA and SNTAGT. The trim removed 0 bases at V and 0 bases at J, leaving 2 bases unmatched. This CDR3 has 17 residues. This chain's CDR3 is CASSDSSGGSGANVLTF. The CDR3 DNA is TGTGCCAGCAGTGACTCATCAGGGGGCTCTGGGGCCAACGTCCTGACTTTC.

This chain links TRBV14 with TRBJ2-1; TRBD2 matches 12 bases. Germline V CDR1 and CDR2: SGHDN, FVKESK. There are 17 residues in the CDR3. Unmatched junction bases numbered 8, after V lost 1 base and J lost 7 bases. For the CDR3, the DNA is TGTGCCAGCAGCCAAGCCCCTACGACTAGCGGGAGAAATGAGCAGTTCTTC. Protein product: CASSQAPTTSGRNEQFF.

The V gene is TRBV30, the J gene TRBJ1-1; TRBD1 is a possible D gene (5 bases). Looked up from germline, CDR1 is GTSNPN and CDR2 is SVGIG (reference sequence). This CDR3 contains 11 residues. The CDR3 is CATGGGTEAFF. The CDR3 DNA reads TGTGCAACCGGGGGGGGCACTGAAGCTTTCTTT.

The CDR3 region is CASSGTENTEAFF. In nucleotides, the CDR3 is TGCGCCAGCAGCGGAACAGAGAACACTGAAGCTTTCTTT. The chain joins TRBV5-1 to TRBJ1-1; D unclear. V was pared by 4 bases and J by 1 base, with 8 bases between. Germline assignment: CDR1 SGHRS and CDR2 YFSETQ. The CDR3 has 13 amino acids.

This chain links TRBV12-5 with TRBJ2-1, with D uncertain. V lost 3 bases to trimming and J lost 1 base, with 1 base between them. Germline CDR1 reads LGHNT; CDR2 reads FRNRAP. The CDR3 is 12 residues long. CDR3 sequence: CASGFSYNEQFF. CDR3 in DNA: TGTGCTAGTGGTTTTTCCTACAATGAGCAGTTCTTC.

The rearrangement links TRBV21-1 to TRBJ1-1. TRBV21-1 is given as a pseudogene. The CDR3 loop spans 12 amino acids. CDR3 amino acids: CASSIGNTEAFF. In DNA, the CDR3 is TGTGCCAGCAGCATCGGGAACACTGAAGCTTTCTTT.

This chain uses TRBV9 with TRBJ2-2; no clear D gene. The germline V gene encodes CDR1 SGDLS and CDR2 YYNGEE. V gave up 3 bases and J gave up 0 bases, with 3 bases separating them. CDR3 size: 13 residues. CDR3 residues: CASSAPNTGELFF. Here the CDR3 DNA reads TGTGCCAGCAGCGCCCCGAACACCGGGGAGCTGTTTTTT.

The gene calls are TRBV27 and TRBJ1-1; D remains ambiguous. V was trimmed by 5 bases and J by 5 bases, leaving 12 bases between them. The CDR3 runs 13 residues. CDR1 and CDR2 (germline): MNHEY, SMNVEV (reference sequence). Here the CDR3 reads CASSARPGTEAFF. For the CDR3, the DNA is TGTGCCAGCAGTGCCCGCCCTGGGACTGAAGCTTTCTTT.

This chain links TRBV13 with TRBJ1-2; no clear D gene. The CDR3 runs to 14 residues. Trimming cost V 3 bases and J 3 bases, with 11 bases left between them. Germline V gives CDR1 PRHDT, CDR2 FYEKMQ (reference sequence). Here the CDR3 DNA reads TGTGCCAGCAGCTTCTGGGGAGGAGACTATGGCTACACCTTC. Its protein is CASSFWGGDYGYTF.

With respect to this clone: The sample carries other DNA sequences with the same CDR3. DNA for the CDR3: TGTGCCAGCAGCGTAGGGGGCACCGGGGAGCTGTTTTTT. Its translation is CASSVGGTGELFF. The V gene is TRBV9, the J gene TRBJ2-2; unclear D gene. CDR3 size: 13 residues. V lost 0 bases to trimming and J lost 4 bases, with 4 bases between them. CDR1 and CDR2 from the germline V gene are SGDLS and YYNGEE.

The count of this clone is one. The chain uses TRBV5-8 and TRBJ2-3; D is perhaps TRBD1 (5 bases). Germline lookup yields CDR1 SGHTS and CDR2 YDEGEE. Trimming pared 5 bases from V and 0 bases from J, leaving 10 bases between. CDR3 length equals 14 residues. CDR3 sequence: CASRLQVSTDTQYF. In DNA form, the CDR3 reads TGTGCCAGCAGACTACAGGTTAGCACAGATACGCAGTATTTT.

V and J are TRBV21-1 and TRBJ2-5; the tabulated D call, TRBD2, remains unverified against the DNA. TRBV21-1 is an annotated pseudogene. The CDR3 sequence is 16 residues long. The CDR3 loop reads CASNGGSGRLEETQYF. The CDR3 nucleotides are TGTGCCAGTAACGGGGGAAGCGGGAGGCTGGAAGAGACCCAGTACTTC.

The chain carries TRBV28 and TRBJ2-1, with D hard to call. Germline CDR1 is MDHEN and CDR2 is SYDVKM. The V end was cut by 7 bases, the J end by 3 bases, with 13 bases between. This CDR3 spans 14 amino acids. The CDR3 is CASKGSYHYNEQFF. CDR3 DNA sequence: TGTGCCAGCAAGGGCAGTTACCACTACAATGAGCAGTTCTTC. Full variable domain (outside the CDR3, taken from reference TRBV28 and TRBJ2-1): DVKVTQSSRYLVKRTGEKVFLECVQDMDHENMFWYRQDPGLGLRLIYFSYDVKMKEKGDIPEGYSVSREKKERFSLILESASTNQTSMYLCASKGSYHYNEQFFGPGTRLTVL.

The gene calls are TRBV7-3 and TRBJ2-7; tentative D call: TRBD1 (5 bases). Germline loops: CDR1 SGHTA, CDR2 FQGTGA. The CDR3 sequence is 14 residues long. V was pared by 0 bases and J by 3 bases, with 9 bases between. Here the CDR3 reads CASSLTGGHYEQYF. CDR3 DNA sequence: TGTGCCAGCAGCTTAACGGGCGGACACTACGAGCAGTACTTC.

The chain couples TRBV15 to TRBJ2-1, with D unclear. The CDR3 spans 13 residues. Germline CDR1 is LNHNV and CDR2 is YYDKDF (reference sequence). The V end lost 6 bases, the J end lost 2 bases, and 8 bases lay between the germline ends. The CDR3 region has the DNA TGTGCCACCAGGACACCGACCTACAATGAGCAGTTCTTC. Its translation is CATRTPTYNEQFF. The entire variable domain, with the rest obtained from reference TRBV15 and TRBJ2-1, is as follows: DAMVIQNPRYQVTQFGKPVTLSCSQTLNHNVMYWYQQKSSQAPKLLFHYYDKDFNNEADTPDNFQSRRPNTSFCFLDIRSPGLGDTAMYLCATRTPTYNEQFFGPGTRLTVL.

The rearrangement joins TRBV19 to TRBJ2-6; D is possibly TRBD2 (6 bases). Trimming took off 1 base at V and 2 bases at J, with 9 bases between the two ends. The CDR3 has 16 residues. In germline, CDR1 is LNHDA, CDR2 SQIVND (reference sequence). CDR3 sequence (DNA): TGTGCCAGTAGTATAGCGCGGGGTACTGGGGCCAACGTCCTGACTTTC. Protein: CASSIARGTGANVLTF. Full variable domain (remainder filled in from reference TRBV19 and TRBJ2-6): DGGITQSPKYLFRKEGQNVTLSCEQNLNHDAMYWYRQDPGQGLRLIYYSQIVNDFQKGDIAEGYSVSREKKESFPLTVTSAQKNPTAFYLCASSIARGTGANVLTFGAGSRLTVL.

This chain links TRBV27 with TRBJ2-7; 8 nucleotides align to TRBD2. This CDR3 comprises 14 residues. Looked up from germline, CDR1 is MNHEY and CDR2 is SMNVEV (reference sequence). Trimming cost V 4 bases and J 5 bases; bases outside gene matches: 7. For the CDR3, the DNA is TGTGCCAGCAGTTCCCGGGAGGGCAACCACGAGCAGTACTTC. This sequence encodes CASSSREGNHEQYF.

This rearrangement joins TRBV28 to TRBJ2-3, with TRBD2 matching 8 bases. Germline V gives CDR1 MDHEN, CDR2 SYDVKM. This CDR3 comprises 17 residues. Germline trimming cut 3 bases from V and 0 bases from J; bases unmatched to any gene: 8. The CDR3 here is CASSFSALAASTDTQYF. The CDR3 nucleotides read TGTGCCAGCAGTTTTAGTGCACTAGCGGCAAGCACAGATACGCAGTATTTT.